This T cell receptor (beta chain) is from a study of beta chain features in type 1 diabetes. Findings of the study overall: Patients with Type 1 diabetes showed moderately but significantly shorter TCRB CDR3s in all four CD4+ subsets.

To note about this clone: Its antigen is as yet unknown.

The germline CDR1 and CDR2 sequences are KGHSH and LQKENI. With V trimmed by 2 bases and J by 6 bases, 4 bases remained unmatched. The CDR3 has 15 amino acids. Expressed TCRB transcripts got sequenced, as all isolated RNA was reverse transcribed. Naive, central memory and regulatory T cell samples produced a mean of roughly 3.5 million reads. The method was immunoSEQ multiplex PCR; TCRdb's version includes in-frame clones alone and lacks a portion of them. The table shows 300,000 to 350,000 clones, with approximately 13% occurring only once. The rearrangement links TRBV18 to TRBJ2-1, with 10 bases matching TRBD2. This clonotype was obtained from a woman younger than 30 with type 1 diabetes. Sequenced material: naive CD4+ T cells from blood. CDR3 amino acids: CASSPEGLASNEQFF. Written as DNA, the CDR3 is TGTGCCAGCTCACCAGAGGGACTAGCGTCCAATGAGCAGTTCTTC.